This T cell receptor beta chain was sequenced in a study of spatial heterogeneity in lung cancer. Study details: Detection of beta-chain sequences consistently exceeded that of alpha-chain sequences.

This clonotype was seen ten or more times. V lost 5 bases to trimming and J lost 9 bases, with 17 bases between them. The CDR3 extends over 14 amino acids. Per the germline V gene, CDR1 is LNHNV and CDR2 is YYDKDF (reference sequence). A single record per CDR3 protein comes from TCRdb applying MiXCR to the 5' RACE reads. Of fewer than 13,000 distinct CDR3 sequences listed, 8.5% to 10% are singletons. Documented time point: sample taken at primary tumor resection. Tumor, nontumor lung or frozen PBMC supplied whole RNA, sequenced without sorting. Donors were 55 to 75 untreated early-stage non-small cell lung cancer patients.

The receptor's source is a male donor with early-stage non-small cell lung cancer. This material consisted of PBMCs, taken at surgery. This chain links TRBV15 with TRBJ2-1, with D hard to call. The CDR3, as DNA: TGTGCCACCAGCCGGACCGCCGGTTCCGTTGAGCAGTTCTTC. Translating it yields CATSRTAGSVEQFF.